This record concerns one T cell receptor (beta chain) sequence. The sample originates from a study of blood T cell repertoires in COVID-19. In germline, CDR1 is MNHEY, CDR2 SVGAGI. Trimming took off 8 bases at V and 0 bases at J, with 16 bases between the two ends. The CDR3 has 15 residues. Generated by immunoSEQ multiplex PCR, the TCRdb table keeps only in-frame clones and is missing some. The table records fewer than 300,000 clones, about 86% of them present only once. Sample: peripheral blood. The clonotype was recovered from a woman in her twenties or thirties with COVID-19, enrolled during active disease. The V and J genes are TRBV6-5 and TRBJ1-1; D is perhaps TRBD1 (6 bases). In DNA form, the CDR3 reads TGTGCCAGCGGAGGGGGGAGGGCGTTGAACACTGAAGCTTTCTTT. Translated, it gives CASGGGRALNTEAFF.